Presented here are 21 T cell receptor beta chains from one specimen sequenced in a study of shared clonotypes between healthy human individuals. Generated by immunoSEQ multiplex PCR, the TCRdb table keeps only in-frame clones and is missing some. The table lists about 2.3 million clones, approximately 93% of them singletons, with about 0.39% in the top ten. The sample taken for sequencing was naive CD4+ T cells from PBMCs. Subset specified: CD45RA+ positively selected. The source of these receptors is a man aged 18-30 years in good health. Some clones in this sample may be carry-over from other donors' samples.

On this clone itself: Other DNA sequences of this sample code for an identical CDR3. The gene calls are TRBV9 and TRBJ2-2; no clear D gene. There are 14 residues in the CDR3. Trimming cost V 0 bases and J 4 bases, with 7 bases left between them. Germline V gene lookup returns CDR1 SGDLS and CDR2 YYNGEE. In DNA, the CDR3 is TGTGCCAGCAGCGTAGTTGGGTCCACCGGGGAGCTGTTTTTT. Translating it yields CASSVVGSTGELFF.

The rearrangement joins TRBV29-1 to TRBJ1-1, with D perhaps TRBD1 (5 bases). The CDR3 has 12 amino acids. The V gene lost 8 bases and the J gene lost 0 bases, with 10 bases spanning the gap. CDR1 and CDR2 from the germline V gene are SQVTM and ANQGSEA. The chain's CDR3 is CSTYRLNTEAFF. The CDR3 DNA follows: TGCAGCACCTACAGGCTGAACACTGAAGCTTTCTTT.

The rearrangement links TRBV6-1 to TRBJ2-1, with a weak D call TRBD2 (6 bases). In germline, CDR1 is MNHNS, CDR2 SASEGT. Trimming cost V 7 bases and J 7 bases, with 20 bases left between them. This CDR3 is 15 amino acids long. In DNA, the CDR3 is TGTGCCAGCACCCACTCGGACTACCGGCCTAATGAGCAGTTCTTC. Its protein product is CASTHSDYRPNEQFF.

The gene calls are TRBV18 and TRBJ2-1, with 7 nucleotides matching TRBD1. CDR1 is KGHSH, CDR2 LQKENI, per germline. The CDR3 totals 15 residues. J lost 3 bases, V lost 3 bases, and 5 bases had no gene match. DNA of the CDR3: TGTGCCAGCTCACCTTTGGGACAGCTCTACAATGAGCAGTTCTTC. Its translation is CASSPLGQLYNEQFF.

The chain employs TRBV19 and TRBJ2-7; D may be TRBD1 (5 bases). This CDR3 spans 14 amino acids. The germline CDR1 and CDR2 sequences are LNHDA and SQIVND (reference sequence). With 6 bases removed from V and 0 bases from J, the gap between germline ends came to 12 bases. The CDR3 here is CASSRTLSSYEQYF. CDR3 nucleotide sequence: TGTGCCAGTAGCAGGACATTGAGCTCCTACGAGCAGTACTTC.

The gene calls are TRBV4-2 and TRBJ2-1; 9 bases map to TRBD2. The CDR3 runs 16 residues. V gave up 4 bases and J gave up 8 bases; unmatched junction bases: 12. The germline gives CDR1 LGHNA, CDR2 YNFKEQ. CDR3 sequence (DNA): TGTGCCAGCAGCCCGGGGAGCGGGAGGTACGGCGATGAGCAGTTCTTC. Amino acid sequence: CASSPGSGRYGDEQFF.

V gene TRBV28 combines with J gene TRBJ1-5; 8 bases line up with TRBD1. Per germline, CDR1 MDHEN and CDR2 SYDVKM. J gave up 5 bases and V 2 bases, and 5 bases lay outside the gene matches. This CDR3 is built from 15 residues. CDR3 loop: CASSLQGAGDQPQHF. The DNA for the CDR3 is TGTGCCAGCAGTTTACAGGGGGCGGGGGATCAGCCCCAGCATTTT. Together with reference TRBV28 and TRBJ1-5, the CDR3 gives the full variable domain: DVKVTQSSRYLVKRTGEKVFLECVQDMDHENMFWYRQDPGLGLRLIYFSYDVKMKEKGDIPEGYSVSREKKERFSLILESASTNQTSMYLCASSLQGAGDQPQHFGDGTRLSIL.

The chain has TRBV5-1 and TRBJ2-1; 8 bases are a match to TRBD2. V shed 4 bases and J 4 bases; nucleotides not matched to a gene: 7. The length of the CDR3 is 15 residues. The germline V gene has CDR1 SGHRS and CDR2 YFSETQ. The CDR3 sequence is CASSPSTSEYNEQFF. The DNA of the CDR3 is TGCGCCAGCAGCCCCTCGACTAGCGAGTACAATGAGCAGTTCTTC.

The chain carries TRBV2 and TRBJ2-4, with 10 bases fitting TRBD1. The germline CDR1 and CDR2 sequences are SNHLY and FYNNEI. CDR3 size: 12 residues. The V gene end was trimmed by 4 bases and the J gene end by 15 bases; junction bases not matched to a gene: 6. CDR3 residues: CASSVLGDRGYF. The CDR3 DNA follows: TGTGCCAGCAGTGTTTTAGGGGACAGGGGGTACTTC.

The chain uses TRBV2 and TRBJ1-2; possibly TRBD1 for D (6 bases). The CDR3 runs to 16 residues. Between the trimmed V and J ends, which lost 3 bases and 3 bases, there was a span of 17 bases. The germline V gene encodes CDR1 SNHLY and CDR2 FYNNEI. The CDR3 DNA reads TGTGCCAGCAGTGAGGGGGGCATGGGAGTCGACTATGGCTACACCTTC. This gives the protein CASSEGGMGVDYGYTF.

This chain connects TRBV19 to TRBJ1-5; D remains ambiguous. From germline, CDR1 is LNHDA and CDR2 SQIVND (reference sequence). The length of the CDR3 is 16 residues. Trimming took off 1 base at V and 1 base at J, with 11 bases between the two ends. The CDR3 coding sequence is TGTGCCAGTAGTATAGGGGCGTCAGTAAGCAATCAGCCCCAGCATTTT. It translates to CASSIGASVSNQPQHF. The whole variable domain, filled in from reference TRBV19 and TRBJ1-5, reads DGGITQSPKYLFRKEGQNVTLSCEQNLNHDAMYWYRQDPGQGLRLIYYSQIVNDFQKGDIAEGYSVSREKKESFPLTVTSAQKNPTAFYLCASSIGASVSNQPQHFGDGTRLSIL.

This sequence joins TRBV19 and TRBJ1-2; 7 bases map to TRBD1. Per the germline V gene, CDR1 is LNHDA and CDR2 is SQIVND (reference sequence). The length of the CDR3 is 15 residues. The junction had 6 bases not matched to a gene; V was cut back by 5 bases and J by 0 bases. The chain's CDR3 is CASSVDRETNYGYTF. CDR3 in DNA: TGTGCCAGTAGTGTCGACAGGGAAACTAACTATGGCTACACCTTC.

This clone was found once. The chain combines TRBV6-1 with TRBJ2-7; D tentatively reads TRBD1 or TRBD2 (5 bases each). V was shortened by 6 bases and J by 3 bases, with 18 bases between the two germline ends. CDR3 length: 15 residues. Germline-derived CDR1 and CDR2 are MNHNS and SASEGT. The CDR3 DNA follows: TGTGCCAGCAGCCTGACCGGGGACCTCTTCTACGAGCAGTACTTC. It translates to CASSLTGDLFYEQYF.

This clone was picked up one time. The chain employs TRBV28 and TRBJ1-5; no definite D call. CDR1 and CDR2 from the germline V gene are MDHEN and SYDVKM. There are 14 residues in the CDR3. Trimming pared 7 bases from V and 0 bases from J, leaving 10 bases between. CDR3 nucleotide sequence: TGTGCCAGCAACCGAGGAGGTAGCAATCAGCCCCAGCATTTT. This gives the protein CASNRGGSNQPQHF.

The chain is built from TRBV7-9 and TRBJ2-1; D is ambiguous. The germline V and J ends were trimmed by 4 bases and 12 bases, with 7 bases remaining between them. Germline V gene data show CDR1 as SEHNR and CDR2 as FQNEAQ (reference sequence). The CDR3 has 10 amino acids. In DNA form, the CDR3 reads TGTGCCAGCAGCTCAATAGGGCAGTTCTTC. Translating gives CASSSIGQFF. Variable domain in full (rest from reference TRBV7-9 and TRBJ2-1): DTGVSQNPRHKITKRGQNVTFRCDPISEHNRLYWYRQTLGQGPEFLTYFQNEAQLEKSRLLSDRFSAERPKGSFSTLEIQRTEQGDSAMYLCASSSIGQFFGPGTRLTVL.

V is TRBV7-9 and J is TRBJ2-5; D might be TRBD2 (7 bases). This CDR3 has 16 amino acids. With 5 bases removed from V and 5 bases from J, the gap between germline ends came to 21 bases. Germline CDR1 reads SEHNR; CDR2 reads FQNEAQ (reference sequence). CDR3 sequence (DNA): TGTGCCAGCAGCAGGAGGGGGGGGGCCAGCGGGGAGACCCAGTACTTC. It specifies CASSRRGGASGETQYF.

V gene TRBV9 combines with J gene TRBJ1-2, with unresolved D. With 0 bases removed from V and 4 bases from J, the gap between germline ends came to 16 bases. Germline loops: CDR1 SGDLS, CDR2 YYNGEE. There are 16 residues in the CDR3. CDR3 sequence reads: CASSVEGTSAVYGYTF. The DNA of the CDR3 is TGTGCCAGCAGCGTAGAAGGCACCTCAGCAGTCTATGGCTACACCTTC. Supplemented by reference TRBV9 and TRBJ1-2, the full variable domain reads DSGVTQTPKHLITATGQRVTLRCSPRSGDLSVYWYQQSLDQGLQFLIQYYNGEERAKGNILERFSAQQFPDLHSELNLSSLELGDSALYFCASSVEGTSAVYGYTFGSGTRLTVV.

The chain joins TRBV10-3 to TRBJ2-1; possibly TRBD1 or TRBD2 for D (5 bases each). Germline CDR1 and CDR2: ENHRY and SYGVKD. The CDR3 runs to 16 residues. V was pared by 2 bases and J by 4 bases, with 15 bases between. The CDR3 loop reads CAISEPDGAVYNEQFF. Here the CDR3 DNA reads TGTGCCATCAGTGAGCCCGACGGGGCGGTATACAATGAGCAGTTCTTC.

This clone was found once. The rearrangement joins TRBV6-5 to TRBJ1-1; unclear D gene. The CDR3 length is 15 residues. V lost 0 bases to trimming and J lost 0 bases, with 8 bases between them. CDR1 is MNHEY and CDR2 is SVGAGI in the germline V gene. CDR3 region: CASSYSQQVNTEAFF. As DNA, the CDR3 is TGTGCCAGCAGTTACTCGCAACAAGTGAACACTGAAGCTTTCTTT.

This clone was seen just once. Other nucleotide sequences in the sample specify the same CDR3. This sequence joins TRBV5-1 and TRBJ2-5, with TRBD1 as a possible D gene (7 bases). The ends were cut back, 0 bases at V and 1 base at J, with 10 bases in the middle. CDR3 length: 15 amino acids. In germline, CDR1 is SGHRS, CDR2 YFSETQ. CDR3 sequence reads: CASSLGGTAQETQYF. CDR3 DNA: TGCGCCAGCAGCTTGGGCGGGACAGCCCAAGAGACCCAGTACTTC.

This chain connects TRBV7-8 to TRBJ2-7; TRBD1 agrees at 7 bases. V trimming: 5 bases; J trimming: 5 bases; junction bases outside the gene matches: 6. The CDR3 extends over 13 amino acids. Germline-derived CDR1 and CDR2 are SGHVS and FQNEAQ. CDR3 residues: CASSLDRANEQYF. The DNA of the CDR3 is TGTGCCAGCAGCCTAGACAGGGCCAACGAGCAGTACTTC.